This T cell receptor beta chain appears in the sequencing data of a study of cytomegalovirus exposure and HLA in healthy donors. The study, taken as a whole, reports: Accurate predictions that matched the HLA-A and HLA-B alleles of most subjects were reportedly made from TCR beta sequences.

The CDR3 is 13 amino acids. V trimming: 3 bases; J trimming: 6 bases; junction bases outside the gene matches: 3. Germline lookup yields CDR1 LNHDA and CDR2 SQIVND (reference sequence). PCR employed 60 Vbeta and 13 Jbeta primers. The data were produced by immunoSEQ multiplex PCR, yet TCRdb's version contains in-frame clones alone and is incomplete. The listing records tens of thousands of clones. Comment on this clone: Its specificity is unknown.

The specimen was PBMCs. The sequence was collected from a woman in her 30s in good health and CMV-seronegative. This chain connects TRBV19 to TRBJ1-1; 8 bases align to TRBD1. The CDR3 coding sequence is TGTGCCAGTAGTATTGGACAGGGCGCTGAAGCTTTCTTT. It specifies CASSIGQGAEAFF.